Sequencing of this TCR beta chain was carried out in a study of vaccination effects on CD4 cells after COVID-19. Study information: Vaccination of participants consisted of two doses of either the BNT162b2 or mRNA-1273 vaccine. Regarding the study as a whole: A shortage of convalescent patients and an absence of early post-infection timepoints characterized the study.

Clones were sequenced by immunoSEQ multiplex PCR, and TCRdb holds only the in-frame ones, with some missing. The sample yields tens of thousands of clones, 60% to 75% seen once. Of note for this clone: Its antigen is undetermined.

In the ViraFEST assay, antigen-specific CD4+ clonotypes were identified by expansion after peptide-pool stimulation. Following a 10-day culture, CD4+ T cells were purified. Previously uninfected by SARS-CoV-2, the vaccine recipients also showed negative nucleocapsid antibodies. Both day 3 and day 7 saw half the medium replaced with IL-2 medium. This clonotype was sampled from a human donor who received a COVID-19 vaccine. The source material was CD4+ T cells from PBMCs cultured with HCoV-NL63 spike peptides, sampled before COVID-19 vaccination.

The CDR3 DNA follows: TGTGCCAGTAGCATGGGAGGGGATGGTCAGCCCCAGCATTTT. Its translation is CASSMGGDGQPQHF. The V and J genes are TRBV19 and TRBJ1-5; TRBD1 might be the D (5 bases). Trimming stripped 6 bases from V and 6 bases from J, with 15 bases between. This CDR3 has 14 residues. The germline gives CDR1 LNHDA, CDR2 SQIVND (reference sequence).